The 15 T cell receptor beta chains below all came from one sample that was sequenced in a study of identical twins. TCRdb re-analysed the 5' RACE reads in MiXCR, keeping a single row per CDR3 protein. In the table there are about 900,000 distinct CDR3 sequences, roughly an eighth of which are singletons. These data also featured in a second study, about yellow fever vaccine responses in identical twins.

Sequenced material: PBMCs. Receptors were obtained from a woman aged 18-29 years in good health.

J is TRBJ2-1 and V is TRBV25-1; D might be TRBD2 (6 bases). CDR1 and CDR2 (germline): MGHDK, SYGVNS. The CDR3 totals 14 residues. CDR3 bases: TGTGCGGGGCCGGGAGTTAGATTCTACAATGAGCAGTTCTTC. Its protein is CAGPGVRFYNEQFF.

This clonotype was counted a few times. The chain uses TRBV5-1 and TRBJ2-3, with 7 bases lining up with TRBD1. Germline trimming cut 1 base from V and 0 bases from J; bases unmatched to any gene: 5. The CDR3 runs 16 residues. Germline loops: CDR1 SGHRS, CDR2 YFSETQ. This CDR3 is CASSLRTGSSTDTQYF. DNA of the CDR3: TGCGCCAGCAGCTTGAGGACAGGCTCTAGCACAGATACGCAGTATTTT.

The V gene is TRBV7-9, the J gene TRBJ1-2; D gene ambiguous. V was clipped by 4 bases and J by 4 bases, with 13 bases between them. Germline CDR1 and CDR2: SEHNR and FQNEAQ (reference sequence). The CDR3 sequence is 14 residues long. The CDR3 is CASSSGTWTYGYTF. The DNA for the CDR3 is TGTGCCAGCAGCTCGGGTACCTGGACCTATGGCTACACCTTC. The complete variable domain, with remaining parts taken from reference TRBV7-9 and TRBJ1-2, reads DTGVSQNPRHKITKRGQNVTFRCDPISEHNRLYWYRQTLGQGPEFLTYFQNEAQLEKSRLLSDRFSAERPKGSFSTLEIQRTEQGDSAMYLCASSSGTWTYGYTFGSGTRLTVV.

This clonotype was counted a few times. CDR3 nucleotide sequence: TGCAGCGCCCTCGCAGGGGGAGGCTTGTACGCTGAAGCTTTCTTT. Its translation is CSALAGGGLYAEAFF. V usage is TRBV29-1 and J usage is TRBJ1-1; TRBD1 matches at 7 bases. The CDR3 runs 15 residues. The ends lost 7 bases at V and 6 bases at J; junction bases unmatched: 17. The germline V gene encodes CDR1 SQVTM and CDR2 ANQGSEA.

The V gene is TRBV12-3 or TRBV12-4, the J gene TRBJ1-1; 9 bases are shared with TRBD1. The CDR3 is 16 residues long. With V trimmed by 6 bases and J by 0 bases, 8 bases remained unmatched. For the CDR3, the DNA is TGTGCCAGCAGCCGGGGACAGGGTGTCATGAACACTGAAGCTTTCTTT. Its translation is CASSRGQGVMNTEAFF.

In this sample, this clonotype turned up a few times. This chain's CDR3 is CASSEWMGEKLFF. The CDR3 DNA sequence: TGTGCCAGCAGTGAATGGATGGGCGAAAAACTGTTTTTT. This chain uses TRBV6-1 with TRBJ1-4; D call uncertain. This CDR3 has 13 residues. Deletions cut 2 bases from V and 8 bases from J, with 9 bases between. Germline V lookup: CDR1 MNHNS, CDR2 SASEGT.

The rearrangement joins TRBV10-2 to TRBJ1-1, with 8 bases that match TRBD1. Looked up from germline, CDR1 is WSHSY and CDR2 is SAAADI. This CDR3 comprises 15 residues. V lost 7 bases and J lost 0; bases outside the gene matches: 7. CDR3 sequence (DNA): TGCGCCAGCAAGATTACAGGGGGTATGAACACTGAAGCTTTCTTT. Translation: CASKITGGMNTEAFF.

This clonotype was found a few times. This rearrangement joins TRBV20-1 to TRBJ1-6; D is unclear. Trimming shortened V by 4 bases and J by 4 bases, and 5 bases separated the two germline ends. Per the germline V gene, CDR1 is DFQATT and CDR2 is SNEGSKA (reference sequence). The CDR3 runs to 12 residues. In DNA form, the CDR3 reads TGCAGTGCTAAAGTGTATAATTCACCCCTCCACTTT. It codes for CSAKVYNSPLHF.

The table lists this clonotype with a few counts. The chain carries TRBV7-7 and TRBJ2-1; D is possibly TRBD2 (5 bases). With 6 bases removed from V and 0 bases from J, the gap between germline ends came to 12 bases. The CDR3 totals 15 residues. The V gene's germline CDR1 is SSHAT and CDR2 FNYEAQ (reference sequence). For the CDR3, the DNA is TGTGCCAGCAGTGAGAGGGAGTCCTCCTACAATGAGCAGTTCTTC. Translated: CASSERESSYNEQFF.

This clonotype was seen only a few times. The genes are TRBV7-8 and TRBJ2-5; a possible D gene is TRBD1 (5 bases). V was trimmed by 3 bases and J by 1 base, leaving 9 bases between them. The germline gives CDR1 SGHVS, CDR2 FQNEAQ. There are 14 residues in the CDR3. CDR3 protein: CASSFIRVQETQYF. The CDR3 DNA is TGTGCCAGCAGCTTTATCAGGGTCCAAGAGACCCAGTACTTC.

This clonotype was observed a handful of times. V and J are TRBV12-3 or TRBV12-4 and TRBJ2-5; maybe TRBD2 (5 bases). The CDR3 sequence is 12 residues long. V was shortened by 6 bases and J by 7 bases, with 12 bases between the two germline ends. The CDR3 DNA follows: TGTGCCAGCAGCCCGGGGATGGGGACCCAGTACTTC. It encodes CASSPGMGTQYF.

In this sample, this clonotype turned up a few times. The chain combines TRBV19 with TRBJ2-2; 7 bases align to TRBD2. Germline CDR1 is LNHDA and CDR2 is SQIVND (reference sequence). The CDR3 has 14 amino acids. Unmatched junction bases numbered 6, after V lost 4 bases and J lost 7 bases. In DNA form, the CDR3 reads TGTGCCAGTAGTAGACCCGGACTAGGCGGGGAGCTGTTTTTT. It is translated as CASSRPGLGGELFF.

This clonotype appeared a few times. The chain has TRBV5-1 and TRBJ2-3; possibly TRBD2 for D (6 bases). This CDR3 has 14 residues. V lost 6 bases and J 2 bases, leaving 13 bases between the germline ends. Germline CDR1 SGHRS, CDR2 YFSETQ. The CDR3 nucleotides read TGCGCCAGCACAAGGAGGGCCCCCACAGATACGCAGTATTTT. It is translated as CASTRRAPTDTQYF.

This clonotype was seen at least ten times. The DNA for the CDR3 is TGTGCCAGCAGCCGGCCCACAGATACGCAGTATTTT. It codes for CASSRPTDTQYF. The chain uses TRBV14 and TRBJ2-3; D gene unclear. CDR1 is SGHDN and CDR2 is FVKESK in the germline V gene. The CDR3 contains 12 residues. Trimming cost V 4 bases and J 2 bases, with 4 bases left between them.

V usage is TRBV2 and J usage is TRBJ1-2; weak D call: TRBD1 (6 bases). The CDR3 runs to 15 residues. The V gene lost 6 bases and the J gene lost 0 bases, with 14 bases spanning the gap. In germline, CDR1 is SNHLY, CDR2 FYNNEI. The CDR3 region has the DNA TGTGCCAGCAGCGCACAGAGGACAGCTAACTATGGCTACACCTTC. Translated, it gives CASSAQRTANYGYTF.